A selection of T cell receptor beta chains follows, all from one sample in a study of blood T cells in healthy people across ages. TCRdb used MiXCR to reprocess the 5' RACE reads, holding one entry per CDR3 protein. The sample lists hundreds of thousands of distinct CDR3 sequences, 35% to 45% seen once, with 20% to 25% in the top ten. Sequencing input: blood. The source is a woman aged 55-69 years in good health. Both conserved end residues are part of each CDR3. The D gene is left open where the match is weak. Size is omitted from some rows. Given values are once, few, many or a class for expanded clones.

v_call,j_call,cdr3_length,clone_size,d_call,cdr3_nt,cdr3_aa
TRBV11-1,TRBJ2-7,15,-,-,TGTGCCAGCAGCTTAGAGGGGTCCCTCTCCTACGAGCAGTACTTC,CASSLEGSLSYEQYF
TRBV9,TRBJ1-1,16,-,-,TGTGCCAGCAGCCCCAAGGGAGACACAATGAACACTGAAGCTTTCTTT,CASSPKGDTMNTEAFF
TRBV4-3,TRBJ2-3,14,-,-,TGCGCCAGCAGCCAAAACGGCCGCACAGATACGCAGTATTTT,CASSQNGRTDTQYF
TRBV25-1,TRBJ1-1,11,-,-,TGTGCCAGCAGGATGGGCGCTGAAGCTTTCTTT,CASRMGAEAFF
TRBV5-1,TRBJ1-3,14,-,-,TGCGCCAGCAGCCCGCAGGGAGGTGGTAACACCATATATTTT,CASSPQGGGNTIYF
TRBV28,TRBJ2-7,15,-,TRBD2,TGTGCCAGCAGCCGCTCACTAGCGGGTGTCAATGAGCAGTACTTC,CASSRSLAGVNEQYF
TRBV5-1,TRBJ1-2,15,-,-,TGCGCCAGCAGTTTGGAGGCAGGGCGGTACTATGGCTACACCTTC,CASSLEAGRYYGYTF
TRBV6-1,TRBJ2-1,13,few,TRBD2,TGTGCCAGCAGTGTTGGGGAGGGACCGAGGCAGTTCTTC,CASSVGEGPRQFF
TRBV24-1,TRBJ2-2,15,-,TRBD2,TGTGCCACCAGTGATCCTAGGACTAGCGGGGTGAAGCTGTTTTTT,CATSDPRTSGVKLFF
TRBV6-2/TRBV6-3,TRBJ2-6,13,few,-,TGTGCCAGCAGTTATAGGCAGGGTGGCGTCCTGACTTTC,CASSYRQGGVLTF
TRBV4-1,TRBJ2-3,17,-,TRBD1,TGCGCCAGCAGCCAATACCTGGGGGACAGGTCCACAGATACGCAGTATTTT,CASSQYLGDRSTDTQYF
TRBV10-3,TRBJ2-7,18,few,TRBD2,TGTGCCATCAGCGCTTCCGGGACTAGCGGGGAATTCTCATACGAGCAGTACTTC,CAISASGTSGEFSYEQYF
TRBV25-1,TRBJ2-1,15,few,-,TGTGCCAGCAGTGGGGGGGGGACAGTCTACAATGAGCAGTTCTTC,CASSGGGTVYNEQFF
TRBV6-2/TRBV6-3,TRBJ2-1,15,few,TRBD2,TGTGCCAGCAGTCACGGGTCTAGCGGGAGAAATGAGCAGTTCTTC,CASSHGSSGRNEQFF
TRBV30,TRBJ2-7,14,-,-,TGTGCCTGGAGTGGCCCCCCGGGGGTCTACGAGCAGTACTTC,CAWSGPPGVYEQYF
TRBV6-2/TRBV6-3,TRBJ2-3,14,-,TRBD2,TGTGCCAGCAACAGGCGGGGGTTGACAGATACGCAGTATTTT,CASNRRGLTDTQYF
TRBV10-3,TRBJ2-7,14,-,-,TGTGCCATCAGTGGGCAGGACGAACCCTACGAGCAGTACTTC,CAISGQDEPYEQYF
TRBV12-3/TRBV12-4,TRBJ1-1,14,-,-,TGTGCCAGCAGGTTCAACAGGGCGATCACTGAAGCTTTCTTT,CASRFNRAITEAFF
TRBV27,TRBJ2-7,15,many,-,TGTGCCAGCAGTTTATCGGAGGTGGGGTCCGGCGAGCAGTACTTC,CASSLSEVGSGEQYF
TRBV12-3/TRBV12-4,TRBJ2-5,14,few,TRBD2,TGTGCCAGCAGTTCGACTAGCGGAGGGGAGACCCAGTACTTC,CASSSTSGGETQYF
TRBV12-3/TRBV12-4,TRBJ2-1,14,-,-,TGTGCCAGCAGTTTCGTCCTAGTGGGGGGTGAGCAGTTCTTC,CASSFVLVGGEQFF
TRBV6-4,TRBJ2-1,15,few,TRBD1,TGTGCCAGCAGAGGACAGGGGGCAGTTATAAATGAGCAGTTCTTC,CASRGQGAVINEQFF
TRBV28,TRBJ2-7,14,-,-,TGTGCCAGCACTATCAGCAGGAGTTCGGGCGAGCAGTACTTC,CASTISRSSGEQYF
TRBV27,TRBJ2-1,19,few,TRBD1,TGTGCCAGCACCCCCGAGGGGGACAGGGTACAAATTTCCTACAATGAGCAGTTCTTC,CASTPEGDRVQISYNEQFF
TRBV20-1,TRBJ2-7,13,few,-,TGCAGTGCTGGCGGACAGCGGACCCACGAGCAGTACTTC,CSAGGQRTHEQYF
TRBV20-1,TRBJ1-5,18,-,TRBD1,TGCAGTGCCCTACCGGGACAGGGGGGAATTTACAGCAATCAGCCCCAGCATTTT,CSALPGQGGIYSNQPQHF
TRBV29-1,TRBJ2-7,12,-,-,TGCAGCGTTTTCAGGGGTAGCAACGAGCAGTACTTC,CSVFRGSNEQYF
TRBV3-1,TRBJ1-2,13,few,-,TGTGCCAGCAGCCCGCAGGGAATCTATGGCTACACCTTC,CASSPQGIYGYTF
TRBV12-3/TRBV12-4,TRBJ1-6,15,-,-,TGTGCCAGCAGTTTTTCGACTTTTCATAATTCACCCCTCCACTTT,CASSFSTFHNSPLHF
TRBV5-1,TRBJ2-7,14,few,TRBD1,TGCGCCAGCAGCCCCGGGACAGGGGTGAACGAGCAGTACTTC,CASSPGTGVNEQYF
TRBV6-2/TRBV6-3,TRBJ2-7,14,few,TRBD1,TGTGCCAGCCAAGACAGGGGGCTATGGTACGAGCAGTACTTC,CASQDRGLWYEQYF
TRBV11-1,TRBJ2-3,16,once,-,TGTGCCAGCAGCTCCTACTCGACCGGTAGCGCAGATACGCAGTATTTT,CASSSYSTGSADTQYF
TRBV4-3,TRBJ2-5,15,few,-,TGCGCCAGCAGCCAAGATGGTGTAGAACAAGAGACCCAGTACTTC,CASSQDGVEQETQYF
TRBV7-2,TRBJ2-1,13,few,-,TGTGCCAGCAGCTCCCCCGGGGTGTTTGAGCAGTTCTTC,CASSSPGVFEQFF
TRBV9,TRBJ2-3,13,few,-,TGTGCCAGCAGCGTTCAGGGTAAAGATACGCAGTATTTT,CASSVQGKDTQYF
TRBV20-1,TRBJ2-3,15,-,TRBD2,TGCAGTGCTGGGACTAGCGGGAGCCCCACAGATACGCAGTATTTT,CSAGTSGSPTDTQYF
TRBV7-2,TRBJ2-3,16,-,TRBD2,TGTGCCAGCAGCGCCCGACTAGCGGGAGGAGAAGATACGCAGTATTTT,CASSARLAGGEDTQYF
TRBV2,TRBJ2-3,14,-,TRBD1,TGTGCCAGCAGTCTCGAACAGGGGGCAGATACGCAGTATTTT,CASSLEQGADTQYF
TRBV4-1,TRBJ2-3,18,-,-,TGCGCCAGCAGCCAAGATGCTTCCGCGACCCTACGCACAGATACGCAGTATTTT,CASSQDASATLRTDTQYF
TRBV7-6,TRBJ2-1,12,-,-,TGTGCCAGCAGCTCACCGTTCAATGAGCAGTTCTTC,CASSSPFNEQFF
TRBV27,TRBJ2-5,16,-,-,TGTGCCAGCAGTTCCACCGGGACACTTAATGGGGAGACCCAGTACTTC,CASSSTGTLNGETQYF
TRBV6-4,TRBJ2-6,16,few,-,TGTGCCAGCAGTGACTCGATAAGTACAGGTGCCAACGTCCTGACTTTC,CASSDSISTGANVLTF
TRBV20-1,TRBJ2-1,12,few,-,TGCAGTGCTAGCGGGAGTGGGGATGAGCAGTTCTTC,CSASGSGDEQFF
TRBV6-2/TRBV6-3,TRBJ2-5,14,-,TRBD1,TGTGCCAGCAGCCCAGGGGGCCGAGAAGAGACCCAGTACTTC,CASSPGGREETQYF
TRBV11-2,TRBJ2-3,14,-,-,TGTGCCAGCAGCTTAGGGGTCCAAACAGATACGCAGTATTTT,CASSLGVQTDTQYF
TRBV9,TRBJ2-5,15,many,-,TGTGCCAGCAGCGTAGCTGGAGGGGGCAGTGAGACCCAGTACTTC,CASSVAGGGSETQYF
TRBV7-9,TRBJ2-3,16,few,TRBD2,TGTGCCAGCAGCTTAGTTGTCGGGGGGGCAACAGATACGCAGTATTTT,CASSLVVGGATDTQYF
TRBV4-3,TRBJ2-7,18,-,-,TGCGCCAGCAGCCTCTCGTATGGAGGGCTGGGTACTTACAATGAGCAGTACTTC,CASSLSYGGLGTYNEQYF
TRBV6-5,TRBJ2-5,17,-,-,TGTGCCAGCAGTTACTCGACGCCTGCAGGCCAAGAAGAGACCCAGTACTTC,CASSYSTPAGQEETQYF
TRBV3-1,TRBJ1-2,15,-,-,TGTGCCAGCAGCCAAGACGGGGGTGAAGGGAGTGGCTACACCTTC,CASSQDGGEGSGYTF
TRBV20-1,TRBJ2-1,14,-,-,TGCAGTGCTAGAGTTGGGGAGGCCCAAGAGACCCAGTTCTTC,CSARVGEAQETQFF
TRBV7-3,TRBJ1-2,13,few,-,TGTGCCAGCAGCTTATTTGTAGACAGTGGCTACACCTTC,CASSLFVDSGYTF
TRBV28,TRBJ2-7,15,-,TRBD1,TGTGCCAGCAGTTCCGGACAGGAGAGCTCCTACGAGCAGTACTTC,CASSSGQESSYEQYF